The following is a TCR beta chain sequence with its context. The antigen is not known. The sample belongs to a study of CD8+ T cells in alopecia areata. Background on the study: Tofacitinib treatment spanned 6 to 18 months, with 6 months off drug afterward.

RNA was extracted and reverse transcribed into cDNA as the sequencing template. Only in-frame clones appear in the TCRdb table, and some are missing; sequencing was by immunoSEQ multiplex PCR. The top ten hold around 15% of the sample, which has roughly 92,000 clones, around 70% seen once. Whole-study findings and limits: During tofacitinib treatment, many expanded lesional clones remained in scalp and blood.

Specified treatment: oral pan-JAK inhibitor, 5-10 mg twice daily. Collected material from alopecia areata patients comprised lesional scalp punch biopsies and peripheral blood. The sorting of PBMCs gave CD4+ and CD8+ T cells. This CDR3 comprises 15 residues. The germline CDR1 and CDR2 sequences are LNHDA and SQIVND (reference sequence). V was pared by 7 bases and J by 0 bases, with 10 bases between. Sequenced here: CD8+ T cells sorted from blood, sampled between weeks 43 and 45, from a patient treated with tofacitinib. This receptor was taken from a human donor with alopecia areata. The V and J genes are TRBV19 and TRBJ2-6; D is unclear. As DNA, the CDR3 is TGTGCCAGTATTGATAGAATCTCTGGGGCCAACGTCCTGACTTTC. Translation: CASIDRISGANVLTF.